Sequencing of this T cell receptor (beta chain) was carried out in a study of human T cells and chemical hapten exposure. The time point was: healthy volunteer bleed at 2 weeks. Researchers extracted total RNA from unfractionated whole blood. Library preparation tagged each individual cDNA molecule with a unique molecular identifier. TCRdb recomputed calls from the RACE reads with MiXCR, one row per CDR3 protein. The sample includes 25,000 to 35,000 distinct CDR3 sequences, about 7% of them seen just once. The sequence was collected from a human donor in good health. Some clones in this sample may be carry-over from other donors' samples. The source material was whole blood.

In DNA form, the CDR3 reads TGCAGTGGATTCAGACCGAACACTGAAGCTTTCTTT. Amino acids: CSGFRPNTEAFF. The rearrangement uses TRBV20-1 and TRBJ1-1; the D is unclear. V lost 7 bases, J lost 1 base, and 10 bases lay in between. Germline V lookup: CDR1 DFQATT, CDR2 SNEGSKA (reference sequence). The CDR3 runs to 12 residues.